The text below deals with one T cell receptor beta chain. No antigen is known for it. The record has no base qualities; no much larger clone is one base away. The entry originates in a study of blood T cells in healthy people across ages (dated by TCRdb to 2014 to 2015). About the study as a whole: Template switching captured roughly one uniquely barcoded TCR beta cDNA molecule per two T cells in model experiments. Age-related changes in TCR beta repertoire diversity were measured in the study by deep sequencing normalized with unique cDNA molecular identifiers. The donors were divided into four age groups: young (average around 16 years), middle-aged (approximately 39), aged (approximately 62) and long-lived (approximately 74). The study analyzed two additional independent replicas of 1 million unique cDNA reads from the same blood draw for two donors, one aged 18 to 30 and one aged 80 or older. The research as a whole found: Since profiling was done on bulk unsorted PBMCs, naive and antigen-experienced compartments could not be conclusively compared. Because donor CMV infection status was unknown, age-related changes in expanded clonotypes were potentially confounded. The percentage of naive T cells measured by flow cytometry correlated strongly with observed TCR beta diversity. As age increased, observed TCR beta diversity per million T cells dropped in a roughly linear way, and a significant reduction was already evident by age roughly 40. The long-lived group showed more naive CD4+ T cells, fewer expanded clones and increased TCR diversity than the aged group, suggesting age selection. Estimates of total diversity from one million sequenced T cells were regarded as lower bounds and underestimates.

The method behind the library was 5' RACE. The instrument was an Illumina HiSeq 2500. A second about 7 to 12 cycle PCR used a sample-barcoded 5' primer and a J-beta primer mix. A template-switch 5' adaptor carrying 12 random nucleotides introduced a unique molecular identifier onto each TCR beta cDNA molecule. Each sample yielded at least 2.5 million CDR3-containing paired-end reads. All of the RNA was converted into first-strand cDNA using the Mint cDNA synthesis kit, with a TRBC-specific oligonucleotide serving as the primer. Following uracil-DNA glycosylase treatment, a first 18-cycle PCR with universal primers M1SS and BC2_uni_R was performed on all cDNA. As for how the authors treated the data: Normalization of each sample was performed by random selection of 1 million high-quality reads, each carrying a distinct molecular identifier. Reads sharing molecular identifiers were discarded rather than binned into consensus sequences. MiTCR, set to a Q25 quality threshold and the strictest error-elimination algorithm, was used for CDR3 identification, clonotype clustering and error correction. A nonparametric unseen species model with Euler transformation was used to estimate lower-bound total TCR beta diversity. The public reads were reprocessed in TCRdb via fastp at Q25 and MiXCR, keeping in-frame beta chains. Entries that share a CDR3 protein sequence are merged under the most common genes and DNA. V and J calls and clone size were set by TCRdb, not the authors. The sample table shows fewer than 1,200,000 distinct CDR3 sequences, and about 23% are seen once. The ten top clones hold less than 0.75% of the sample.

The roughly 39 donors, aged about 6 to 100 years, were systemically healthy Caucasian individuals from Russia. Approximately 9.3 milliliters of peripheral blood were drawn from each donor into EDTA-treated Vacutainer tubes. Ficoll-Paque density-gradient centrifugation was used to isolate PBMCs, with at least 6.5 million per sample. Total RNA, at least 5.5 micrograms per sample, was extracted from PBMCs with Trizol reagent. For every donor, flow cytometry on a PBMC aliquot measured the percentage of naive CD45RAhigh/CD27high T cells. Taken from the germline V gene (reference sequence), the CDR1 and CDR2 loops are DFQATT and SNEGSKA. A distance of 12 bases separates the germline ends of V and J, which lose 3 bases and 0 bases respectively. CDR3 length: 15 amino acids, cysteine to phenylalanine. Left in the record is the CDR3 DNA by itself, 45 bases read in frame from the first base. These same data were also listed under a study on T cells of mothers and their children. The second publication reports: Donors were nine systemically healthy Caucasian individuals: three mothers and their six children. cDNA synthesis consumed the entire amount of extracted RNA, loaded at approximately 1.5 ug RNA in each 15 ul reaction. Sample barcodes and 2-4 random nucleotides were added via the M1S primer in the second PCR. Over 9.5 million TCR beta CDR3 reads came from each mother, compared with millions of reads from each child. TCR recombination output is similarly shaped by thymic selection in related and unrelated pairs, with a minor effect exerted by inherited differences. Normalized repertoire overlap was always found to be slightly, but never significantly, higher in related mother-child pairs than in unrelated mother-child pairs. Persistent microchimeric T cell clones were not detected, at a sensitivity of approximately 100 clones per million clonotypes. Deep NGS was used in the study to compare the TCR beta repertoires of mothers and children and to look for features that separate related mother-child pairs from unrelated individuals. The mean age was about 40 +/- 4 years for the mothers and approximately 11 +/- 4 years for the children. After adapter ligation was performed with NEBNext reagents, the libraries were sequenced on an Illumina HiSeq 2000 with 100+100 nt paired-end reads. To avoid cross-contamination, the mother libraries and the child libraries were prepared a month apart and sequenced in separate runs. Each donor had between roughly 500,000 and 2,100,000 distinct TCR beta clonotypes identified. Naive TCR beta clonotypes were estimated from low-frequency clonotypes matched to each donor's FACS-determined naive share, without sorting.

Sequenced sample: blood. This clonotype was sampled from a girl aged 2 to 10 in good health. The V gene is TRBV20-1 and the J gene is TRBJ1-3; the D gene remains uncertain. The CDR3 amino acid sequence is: CSARSKRPSGNTIYF. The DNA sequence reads TGCAGTGCTAGGTCGAAGAGGCCCTCTGGAAACACCATATATTTT.